These 9 T cell receptor beta chains were sequenced from one sample in a study of shared clonotypes between healthy human individuals. The assay was immunoSEQ multiplex PCR, and TCRdb's table has in-frame clones only and misses some. The repertoire consists of about 2.3 million clones, with just under 95% occurring once and the leading ten covering about 0.36%. The sample comprised naive CD4+ T cells from PBMCs. Documented subset: CD45RA+ positively selected. The source is a man aged 18 to 29 in good health. Some clones in this sample may be carry-over from other donors' samples.

The V call is TRBV5-1, the J call TRBJ2-3, with TRBD1 matching 9 bases. Trimming took 2 bases from V and 6 from J; bases not matched to a gene: 7. The CDR3 covers 15 residues. Germline V gives CDR1 SGHRS, CDR2 YFSETQ. The CDR3 DNA follows: TGCGCCAGCAGCTTATTACAGGGGGCTTCGGATACGCAGTATTTT. Protein: CASSLLQGASDTQYF.

V and J are TRBV7-3 and TRBJ2-7; possibly TRBD2 for D (6 bases). Germline V gene lookup returns CDR1 SGHTA and CDR2 FQGTGA. Trimming stripped 4 bases from V and 5 bases from J, with 18 bases between. The CDR3 runs to 15 residues. CDR3 loop: CASSSIGGRGHEQYF. CDR3 nucleotides: TGTGCCAGCAGCTCCATAGGAGGGCGTGGACACGAGCAGTACTTC.

The chain uses TRBV19 and TRBJ1-1; TRBD1 might be the D (6 bases). Germline V gene lookup returns CDR1 LNHDA and CDR2 SQIVND (reference sequence). The CDR3 totals 14 residues. The V gene lost 4 bases and the J gene lost 1 base, with 10 bases spanning the gap. The CDR3 reads CASSTQGWNTEAFF. DNA for the CDR3: TGTGCCAGTAGTACACAGGGATGGAACACTGAAGCTTTCTTT. Together with reference TRBV19 and TRBJ1-1, the CDR3 gives the full variable domain: DGGITQSPKYLFRKEGQNVTLSCEQNLNHDAMYWYRQDPGQGLRLIYYSQIVNDFQKGDIAEGYSVSREKKESFPLTVTSAQKNPTAFYLCASSTQGWNTEAFFGQGTRLTVV.

J is TRBJ2-1 and V is TRBV7-8; D possibly corresponds to TRBD1 (5 bases). V lost 5 bases and J lost 6, with 17 bases in between. This CDR3 has 15 residues. Germline V gene data show CDR1 as SGHVS and CDR2 as FQNEAQ. CDR3: CASSLRVPLINEQFF. CDR3 sequence (DNA): TGTGCCAGCAGCCTCAGGGTGCCCCTCATCAATGAGCAGTTCTTC. The full variable domain, with the rest looked up from reference TRBV7-8 and TRBJ2-1, is GAGVSQSPRYKVAKRGQDVALRCDPISGHVSLFWYQQALGQGPEFLTYFQNEAQLDKSGLPSDRFFAERPEGSVSTLKIQRTQQEDSAVYLCASSLRVPLINEQFFGPGTRLTVL.

This rearrangement joins TRBV5-5 to TRBJ2-7; D is undetermined. Looked up from germline, CDR1 is SGHKS and CDR2 is YYEKEE (reference sequence). V lost 2 bases and J 0 bases, leaving 6 bases between the germline ends. CDR3 size: 13 residues. CDR3 coding DNA: TGTGCCAGCAGCTTCAGCCCCTCCTACGAGCAGTACTTC. Translation: CASSFSPSYEQYF.

J is TRBJ2-3 and V is TRBV28; 9 bases agree with TRBD2. The trim removed 11 bases at V and 4 bases at J, leaving 10 bases unmatched. Germline V gene lookup returns CDR1 MDHEN and CDR2 SYDVKM. This CDR3 has 14 amino acids. CDR3 DNA: TGTGCCCTTCCTGGGGTAGCGGGAGCAGATACGCAGTATTTT. As protein: CALPGVAGADTQYF. Together with reference TRBV28 and TRBJ2-3, the CDR3 gives the full variable domain: DVKVTQSSRYLVKRTGEKVFLECVQDMDHENMFWYRQDPGLGLRLIYFSYDVKMKEKGDIPEGYSVSREKKERFSLILESASTNQTSMYLCALPGVAGADTQYFGPGTRLTVL.

This clone was detected a few times. J is TRBJ1-1 and V is TRBV28; no clear D gene. Looked up from germline, CDR1 is MDHEN and CDR2 is SYDVKM. Trimming shortened V by 6 bases and J by 9 bases, and 14 bases separated the two germline ends. CDR3 length: 12 residues. The CDR3 coding sequence is TGTGCCAGCAGCCTTTCTGGCAGGCAAGCTTTCTTT. Encoded protein: CASSLSGRQAFF.

In this sample, this clone turned up a few times. The chain couples TRBV27 to TRBJ1-4, with 8 nucleotides matching TRBD1. Unmatched junction bases numbered 8, after V lost 5 bases and J lost 3 bases. Germline lookup yields CDR1 MNHEY and CDR2 SMNVEV (reference sequence). The length of the CDR3 is 16 residues. CDR3 in DNA: TGTGCCAGCAGTCCCTGGGACAGGCTGTCTAATGAAAAACTGTTTTTT. It translates to CASSPWDRLSNEKLFF. Together with reference TRBV27 and TRBJ1-4, the CDR3 gives the full variable domain: EAQVTQNPRYLITVTGKKLTVTCSQNMNHEYMSWYRQDPGLGLRQIYYSMNVEVTDKGDVPEGYKVSRKEKRNFPLILESPSPNQTSLYFCASSPWDRLSNEKLFFGSGTQLSVL.

The chain has TRBV30 and TRBJ2-7; TRBD2 matches 7 bases. The CDR3 loop spans 14 amino acids. CDR1 is GTSNPN and CDR2 is SVGIG in the germline V gene (reference sequence). After removal of 5 bases from V and 1 base from J, the junction contained 8 bases not matched to a gene. The CDR3 region has the DNA TGTGCCTGGGGTCGCGGGGGAGGTTCCTACGAGCAGTACTTC. Protein: CAWGRGGGSYEQYF. Based on the CDR3 plus reference TRBV30 and TRBJ2-7, the full variable domain is SQTIHQWPATLVQPVGSPLSLECTVEGTSNPNLYWYRQAAGRGLQLLFYSVGIGQISSEVPQNLSASRPQDRQFILSSKKLLLSDSGFYLCAWGRGGGSYEQYFGPGTRLTVT.